A single sample is the source of the 25 T cell receptor beta chains below, sequenced in a study of CD8 T cells in ankylosing spondylitis. Via MiXCR, TCRdb re-called the 5' RACE reads, giving one row per CDR3 protein. The table records under 250,000 distinct CDR3 sequences, around 11% of them present only once. Sequencing input: blood, either unsorted or a sorted T cell fraction (not recorded which). Receptor source: a male donor with ankylosing spondylitis or in good health (not recorded which).

The J gene is TRBJ2-1, the V gene TRBV30, with 10 bases that match TRBD2. CDR1 and CDR2 from the germline V gene are GTSNPN and SVGIG (reference sequence). CDR3 length equals 13 residues. V trimming: 3 bases; J trimming: 9 bases; junction bases outside the gene matches: 5. The CDR3, as DNA: TGTGCCTGGAGCAGTAGCGGGAGGACTGAGCAGTTCTTC. It codes for CAWSSSGRTEQFF. The full variable domain, rest sourced from reference TRBV30 and TRBJ2-1, is SQTIHQWPATLVQPVGSPLSLECTVEGTSNPNLYWYRQAAGRGLQLLFYSVGIGQISSEVPQNLSASRPQDRQFILSSKKLLLSDSGFYLCAWSSSGRTEQFFGPGTRLTVL.

This sequence joins TRBV24-1 and TRBJ2-3, with D possibly being TRBD2 (6 bases). Trimming stripped 3 bases from V and 0 bases from J, with 15 bases between. Germline loops: CDR1 KGHDR, CDR2 SFDVKD. This CDR3 is 17 amino acids long. The CDR3 DNA follows: TGTGCCACCAGTGATCCCCCCAGCGGGCCTAGCACAGATACGCAGTATTTT. It specifies CATSDPPSGPSTDTQYF.

This clonotype was counted at least ten times. The chain links TRBV5-1 to TRBJ1-1; the match to TRBD1 covers 7 bases. The length of the CDR3 is 16 residues. Per the germline V gene, CDR1 is SGHRS and CDR2 is YFSETQ. Losses at the gene ends were 3 bases for V and 1 base for J; bases not matched to a gene: 9. The CDR3 protein is CASSSGDSAANTEAFF. The CDR3 DNA is TGCGCCAGCAGCTCGGGGGACAGTGCTGCGAACACTGAAGCTTTCTTT.

This chain links TRBV5-8 with TRBJ2-3; D gene ambiguous. The CDR3 spans 13 residues. V lost 4 bases, J lost 11 bases, and 17 bases lay in between. Germline CDR1 is SGHTS and CDR2 is YDEGEE. The DNA for the CDR3 is TGTGCCAGCAGCCTCTCTGGTTTCTTGAGGCAGTATTTT. This gives the protein CASSLSGFLRQYF.

This clonotype was seen repeatedly, ten times or more. The rearrangement joins TRBV5-1 to TRBJ1-1, with D tentatively TRBD1 (5 bases). V lost 5 bases to trimming and J lost 5 bases, with 16 bases between them. Germline CDR1 is SGHRS and CDR2 is YFSETQ. CDR3 size: 14 residues. CDR3 sequence reads: CASSHQGLLTEAFF. CDR3 DNA sequence: TGCGCCAGCAGTCACCAGGGCTTGTTGACTGAAGCTTTCTTT.

This clonotype has at least ten counts. The chain employs TRBV9 and TRBJ2-1; 7 bases are shared with TRBD2. Trimming at V came to 0 bases and at J to 6 bases, leaving 6 bases not matched to a gene. The germline V gene encodes CDR1 SGDLS and CDR2 YYNGEE. The CDR3 extends over 15 amino acids. CDR3 amino acids: CASSVDGGGRNEQFF. CDR3 nucleotides: TGTGCCAGCAGCGTAGATGGGGGAGGGCGCAATGAGCAGTTCTTC.

This rearrangement joins TRBV7-8 to TRBJ2-5; 7 bases line up with TRBD2. This CDR3 is built from 15 residues. V lost 1 base, J lost 3 bases, and 5 bases stayed unmatched. CDR1 and CDR2 from the germline V gene are SGHVS and FQNEAQ. The CDR3 loop is CASSLDGLAEETQYF. CDR3 DNA: TGTGCCAGCAGCTTAGATGGGCTAGCGGAAGAGACCCAGTACTTC.

This chain connects TRBV27 to TRBJ2-1; no clear D gene. The CDR3 is 11 residues long. Trimming took off 7 bases at V and 6 bases at J, with 7 bases between the two ends. Germline values: CDR1 MNHEY, CDR2 SMNVEV (reference sequence). DNA for the CDR3: TGTGCCAGCACCTGGGCCAATGAGCAGTTCTTC. As protein: CASTWANEQFF.

This chain joins TRBV18 and TRBJ1-1, with D tentatively TRBD1 (5 bases). V shed 6 bases and J shed 1 base, with 12 bases lying between them. Germline lookup yields CDR1 KGHSH and CDR2 LQKENI. The CDR3 is made up of 14 amino acids. Here the CDR3 reads CASSSRDGNTEAFF. For the CDR3, the DNA is TGTGCCAGCTCGTCCCGGGACGGGAACACTGAAGCTTTCTTT.

V gene TRBV5-1 combines with J gene TRBJ2-6; D gene unclear. The CDR3 is 15 residues long. The ends were cut back, 5 bases at V and 1 base at J, with 10 bases in the middle. Germline V gene data show CDR1 as SGHRS and CDR2 as YFSETQ. The CDR3 spells CASRSDLSGANVLTF. CDR3 coding DNA: TGCGCCAGCAGATCGGACCTGTCTGGGGCCAACGTCCTGACTTTC.

This clonotype was detected only a few times. This rearrangement joins TRBV9 to TRBJ2-1; D tentatively fits TRBD1 or TRBD2 (5 bases each). Germline lookup yields CDR1 SGDLS and CDR2 YYNGEE. This CDR3 contains 13 residues. V shed 2 bases and J shed 5 bases, with 8 bases lying between them. The CDR3 protein is CASSVGVNNEQFF. The CDR3 coding sequence is TGTGCCAGCAGCGTGGGGGTAAACAATGAGCAGTTCTTC.

This clonotype has at least ten counts. The rearrangement joins TRBV7-8 to TRBJ2-7; TRBD1 aligns across 10 bases. This CDR3 is 15 amino acids long. J lost 0 bases, V lost 5 bases, and 4 bases had no gene match. CDR1 and CDR2 (germline): SGHVS, FQNEAQ. CDR3 amino acids: CASSIRTGGSYEQYF. CDR3 DNA sequence: TGTGCCAGCAGCATAAGGACAGGGGGCTCCTACGAGCAGTACTTC.

This clonotype was counted ten times or more. The chain recombines TRBV20-1 with TRBJ2-1; D gene ambiguous. Per germline, CDR1 DFQATT and CDR2 SNEGSKA (reference sequence). V dropped 2 bases and J dropped 2 bases, with 13 bases sitting between them. This CDR3 is 15 amino acids long. CDR3 loop: CSARTETPTYNEQFF. The CDR3 coding sequence is TGCAGTGCTAGAACCGAGACCCCGACCTACAATGAGCAGTTCTTC.

Details on this clonotype: A read error may be the cause here, since a much bigger clone is one base away. The chain recombines TRBV9 with TRBJ2-1, with 7 nucleotides matching TRBD1. CDR3 length equals 14 residues. Germline CDR1 and CDR2: SGDLS and YYNGEE. The CDR3 loop is CANSVVGGADEQFF. CDR3 DNA: TGTGCCAACAGCGTAGTAGGGGGCGCGGATGAGCAGTTCTTC.

In DNA form, the CDR3 reads TGTGCCAGCAGGGGTATTCCCCTCAATGAGCAGTTCTTC. Amino acids: CASRGIPLNEQFF. The rearrangement links TRBV2 to TRBJ2-1; D not certain. Per the germline V gene, CDR1 is SNHLY and CDR2 is FYNNEI. This CDR3 comprises 13 residues. V lost 6 bases and J 6 bases, leaving 12 bases between the germline ends.

This clonotype came up many times. CDR3 sequence reads: CASRPGLDSNQPQHF. The CDR3 DNA reads as TGTGCCAGTCGACCAGGCTTGGATAGCAATCAGCCCCAGCATTTT. V usage is TRBV25-1 and J usage is TRBJ1-5; D is undetermined. CDR1 is MGHDK, CDR2 SYGVNS, per germline. CDR3 length: 15 amino acids. V gave up 9 bases and J gave up 0 bases, with 15 bases separating them.

This clonotype was detected ten times or more. The CDR3, as DNA: TGTGCCAGCTCACCCCTATTTTTGACAGGGTGGTCCTACGAGCAGTACTTC. Its translation: CASSPLFLTGWSYEQYF. The chain combines TRBV18 with TRBJ2-7; 7 bases are a match to TRBD1. The CDR3 runs to 17 residues. CDR1 KGHSH and CDR2 LQKENI come from the germline V gene. J gave up 1 base and V 3 bases, and 12 bases lay outside the gene matches.

The V call is TRBV18, the J call TRBJ2-1, with D perhaps matching TRBD1 (6 bases). The CDR3 has 13 amino acids. V lost 2 bases to trimming and J lost 6 bases, with 8 bases between them. The germline gives CDR1 KGHSH, CDR2 LQKENI. The CDR3 DNA follows: TGTGCCAGCTCACCAGCACAGGGCAATGAGCAGTTCTTC. Translated, it gives CASSPAQGNEQFF.

This clonotype occurred many times. J is TRBJ1-2 and V is TRBV7-9, with D unclear. Trimming stripped 7 bases from V and 11 bases from J, with 14 bases between. The CDR3 has 11 residues. Germline CDR1 and CDR2: SEHNR and FQNEAQ (reference sequence). Here the CDR3 DNA reads TGTGCCAGCACCCGCCCAACGTTATACACCTTC. It yields the protein CASTRPTLYTF.

At least ten counts were recorded for this clonotype. The chain links TRBV28 to TRBJ2-1, with D unresolved. V lost 5 bases and J 8 bases, leaving 16 bases between the germline ends. The CDR3 covers 14 residues. Germline CDR1 is MDHEN and CDR2 is SYDVKM. CDR3: CASSGPLSVDEQFF. DNA of the CDR3: TGTGCCAGCAGTGGACCTCTGTCAGTGGATGAGCAGTTCTTC.

This clonotype occurred many times. The chain couples TRBV9 to TRBJ2-5, with D tentatively TRBD1 or TRBD2 (5 bases each). The V end lost 4 bases, the J end lost 2 bases, and 21 bases lay between the germline ends. This CDR3 contains 17 residues. Germline V lookup: CDR1 SGDLS, CDR2 YYNGEE. CDR3 nucleotide sequence: TGTGCCAGCAGCCCATACACGGGGCTAGCCCCACAAGAGACCCAGTACTTC. Its protein product is CASSPYTGLAPQETQYF. The full variable domain, with the rest looked up from reference TRBV9 and TRBJ2-5, is DSGVTQTPKHLITATGQRVTLRCSPRSGDLSVYWYQQSLDQGLQFLIQYYNGEERAKGNILERFSAQQFPDLHSELNLSSLELGDSALYFCASSPYTGLAPQETQYFGPGTRLLVL.

The chain uses TRBV2 and TRBJ2-3, with 7 bases that match TRBD2. The V segment lost 6 bases and the J segment 2 bases; nucleotides outside the gene matches: 8. The CDR3 length is 15 residues. The germline CDR1 and CDR2 sequences are SNHLY and FYNNEI. CDR3 loop: CASSWTRAFTDTQYF. The CDR3 nucleotides read TGTGCCAGCAGCTGGACTAGAGCCTTCACAGATACGCAGTATTTT.

This clonotype has a count of ten or more. The chain recombines TRBV20-1 with TRBJ1-2, with D possibly being TRBD1 (5 bases). CDR3 length: 15 residues. V was clipped by 0 bases and J by 2 bases, with 13 bases between them. CDR1 and CDR2 (germline): DFQATT, SNEGSKA (reference sequence). CDR3 region: CSARDRGAVNYGYTF. The CDR3 DNA reads as TGCAGTGCTAGAGATCGGGGCGCGGTCAACTATGGCTACACCTTC.

This clonotype was seen only a few times. The chain carries TRBV7-9 and TRBJ1-1, with no clear D. This CDR3 spans 10 amino acids. Deletions cut 3 bases from V and 6 bases from J, with 2 bases between. Per germline, CDR1 SEHNR and CDR2 FQNEAQ (reference sequence). Here the CDR3 DNA reads TGTGCCAGCAGCTTCGCTGAAGCTTTCTTT. Translation gives CASSFAEAFF.

This clonotype was recorded at least ten times. This chain joins TRBV5-1 and TRBJ2-5; D ambiguous. Germline CDR1 reads SGHRS; CDR2 reads YFSETQ. V lost 4 bases, J lost 3 bases, and 4 bases lay in between. This CDR3 comprises 11 residues. The CDR3 sequence is CASSIEETQYF. The CDR3 bases are TGCGCCAGCAGCATAGAAGAGACCCAGTACTTC.